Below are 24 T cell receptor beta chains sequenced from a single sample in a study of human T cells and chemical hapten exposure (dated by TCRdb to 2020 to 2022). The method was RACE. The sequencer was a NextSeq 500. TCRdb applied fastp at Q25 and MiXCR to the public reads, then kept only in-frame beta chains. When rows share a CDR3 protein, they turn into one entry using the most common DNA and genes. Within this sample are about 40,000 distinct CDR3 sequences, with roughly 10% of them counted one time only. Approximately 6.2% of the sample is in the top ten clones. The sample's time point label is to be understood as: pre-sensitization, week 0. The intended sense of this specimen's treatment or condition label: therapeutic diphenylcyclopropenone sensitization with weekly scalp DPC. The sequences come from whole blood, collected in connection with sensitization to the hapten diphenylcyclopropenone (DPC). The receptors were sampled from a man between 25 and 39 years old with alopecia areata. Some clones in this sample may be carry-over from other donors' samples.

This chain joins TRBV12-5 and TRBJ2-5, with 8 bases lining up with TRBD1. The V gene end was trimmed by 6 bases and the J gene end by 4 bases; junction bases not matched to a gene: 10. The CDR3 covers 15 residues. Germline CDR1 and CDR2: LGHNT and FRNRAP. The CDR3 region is CASGLGQAGSETQYF. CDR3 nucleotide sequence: TGTGCTAGTGGACTGGGACAGGCCGGTTCAGAGACCCAGTACTTC.

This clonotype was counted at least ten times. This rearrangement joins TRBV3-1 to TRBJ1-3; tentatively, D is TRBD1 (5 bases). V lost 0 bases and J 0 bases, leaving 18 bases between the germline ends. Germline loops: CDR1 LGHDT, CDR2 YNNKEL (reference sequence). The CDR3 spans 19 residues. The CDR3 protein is CASSQDSAREGNSGNTIYF. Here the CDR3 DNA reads TGTGCCAGCAGCCAAGATTCCGCCAGGGAGGGAAACTCTGGAAACACCATATATTTT.

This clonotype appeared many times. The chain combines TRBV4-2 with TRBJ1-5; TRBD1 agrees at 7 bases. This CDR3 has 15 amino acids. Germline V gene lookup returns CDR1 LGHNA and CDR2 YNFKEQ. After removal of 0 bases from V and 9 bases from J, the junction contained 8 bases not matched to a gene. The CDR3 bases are TGTGCCAGCAGCCAAGAAGGAGGGGGCCTCCGGCCCCAGCATTTT. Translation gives CASSQEGGGLRPQHF.

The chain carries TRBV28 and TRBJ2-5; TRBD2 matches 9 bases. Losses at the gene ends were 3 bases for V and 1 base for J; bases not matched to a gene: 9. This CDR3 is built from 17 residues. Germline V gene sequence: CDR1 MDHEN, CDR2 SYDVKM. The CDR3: CASSFPTGLAGQETQYF. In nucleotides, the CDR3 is TGTGCCAGCAGTTTCCCCACGGGACTAGCAGGCCAAGAGACCCAGTACTTC.

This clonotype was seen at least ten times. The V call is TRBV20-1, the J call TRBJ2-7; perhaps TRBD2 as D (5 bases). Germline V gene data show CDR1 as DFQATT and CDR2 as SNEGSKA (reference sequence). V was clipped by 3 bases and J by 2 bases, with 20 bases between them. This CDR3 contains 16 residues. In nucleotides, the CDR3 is TGCAGTGCTAGGGTCGTGGCTAGCCCTGGAGCCTACGAGCAGTACTTC. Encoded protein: CSARVVASPGAYEQYF.

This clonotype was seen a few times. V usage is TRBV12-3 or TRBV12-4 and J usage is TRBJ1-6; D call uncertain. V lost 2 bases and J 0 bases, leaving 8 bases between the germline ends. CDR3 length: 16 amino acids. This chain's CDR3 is CASSLRRSSYNSPLHF. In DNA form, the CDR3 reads TGTGCCAGCAGTTTAAGGAGGTCCTCCTATAATTCACCCCTCCACTTT.

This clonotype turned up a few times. The CDR3 sequence: CASTSGTAMNTEAFF. CDR3 nucleotides: TGTGCCAGCACCAGTGGGACAGCGATGAACACTGAAGCTTTCTTT. This rearrangement joins TRBV6-6 to TRBJ1-1; 7 nucleotides agree with TRBD1. V lost 7 bases to trimming and J lost 0 bases; unmatched junction nucleotides: 8. Germline CDR1 MNHNY, CDR2 SVGAGI (reference sequence). This CDR3 contains 15 residues.

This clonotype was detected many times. Here the CDR3 DNA reads TGTGCCAGCAGCTTAAGACAGCCCTACACTGAAGCTTTCTTT. Translated: CASSLRQPYTEAFF. The chain joins TRBV7-9 to TRBJ1-1; TRBD1 is a possible D gene (5 bases). The CDR3 extends over 14 amino acids. The V gene's germline CDR1 is SEHNR and CDR2 FQNEAQ (reference sequence). Trimming cost V 2 bases and J 3 bases, with 10 bases left between them.

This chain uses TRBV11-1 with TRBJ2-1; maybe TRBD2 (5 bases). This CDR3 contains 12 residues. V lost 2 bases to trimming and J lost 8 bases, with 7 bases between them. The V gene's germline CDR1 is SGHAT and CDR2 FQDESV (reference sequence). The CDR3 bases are TGTGCCAGCAGCTTACCGGAGGATGAGCAGTTCTTC. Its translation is CASSLPEDEQFF.

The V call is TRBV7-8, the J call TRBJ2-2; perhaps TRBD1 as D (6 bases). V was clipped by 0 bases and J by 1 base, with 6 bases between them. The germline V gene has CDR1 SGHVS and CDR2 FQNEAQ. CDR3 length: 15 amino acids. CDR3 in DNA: TGTGCCAGCAGCTTAGCGGGACAGAACACCGGGGAGCTGTTTTTT. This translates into CASSLAGQNTGELFF.

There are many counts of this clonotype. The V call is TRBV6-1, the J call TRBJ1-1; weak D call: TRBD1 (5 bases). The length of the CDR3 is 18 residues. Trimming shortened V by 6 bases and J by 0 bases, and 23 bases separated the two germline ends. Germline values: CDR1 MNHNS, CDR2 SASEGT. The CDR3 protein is CASSPGRGTRVVNTEAFF. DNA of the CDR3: TGTGCCAGCAGCCCGGGTCGAGGGACGAGGGTCGTGAACACTGAAGCTTTCTTT.

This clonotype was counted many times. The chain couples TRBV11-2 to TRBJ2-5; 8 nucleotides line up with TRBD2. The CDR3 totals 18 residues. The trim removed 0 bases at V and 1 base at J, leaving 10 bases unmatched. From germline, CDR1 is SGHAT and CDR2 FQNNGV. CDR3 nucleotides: TGTGCCAGCAGCTTAGATCGGCGTGTAGCGGGGATCCAAGAGACCCAGTACTTC. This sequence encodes CASSLDRRVAGIQETQYF.

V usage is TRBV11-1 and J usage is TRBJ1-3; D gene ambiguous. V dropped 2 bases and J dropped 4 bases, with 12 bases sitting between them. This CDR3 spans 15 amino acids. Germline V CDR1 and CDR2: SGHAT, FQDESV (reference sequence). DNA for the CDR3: TGTGCCAGCAGCTTATACACCTCAAGAGGAAACACCATATATTTT. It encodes CASSLYTSRGNTIYF.

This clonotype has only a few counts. The CDR3, as DNA: TGCGCCAGCAGCTTGTTATTGCTAGCGGGGGATCATTCTACCAATGAGCAGTTCTTC. Protein sequence: CASSLLLLAGDHSTNEQFF. This chain joins TRBV5-1 and TRBJ2-1; TRBD2 matches 10 bases. The CDR3 is made up of 19 amino acids. Unmatched junction bases numbered 16, after V lost 1 base and J lost 6 bases. Germline loops: CDR1 SGHRS, CDR2 YFSETQ.

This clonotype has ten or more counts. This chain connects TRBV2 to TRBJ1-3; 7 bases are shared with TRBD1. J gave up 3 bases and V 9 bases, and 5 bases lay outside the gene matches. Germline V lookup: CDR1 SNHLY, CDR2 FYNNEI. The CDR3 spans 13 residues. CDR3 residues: CARQTGNGNTIYF. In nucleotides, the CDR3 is TGTGCCAGACAGACAGGGAATGGAAACACCATATATTTT.

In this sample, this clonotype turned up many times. The CDR3 reads CASSLLVGLNTEAFF. CDR3 DNA sequence: TGTGCCAGCAGCTTACTGGTCGGGCTGAACACTGAAGCTTTCTTT. V is TRBV13 and J is TRBJ1-1; D gene uncertain. Germline V gene data show CDR1 as PRHDT and CDR2 as FYEKMQ (reference sequence). With 2 bases removed from V and 0 bases from J, the gap between germline ends came to 10 bases. The CDR3 runs 15 residues. The full variable domain, in which reference TRBV13 and TRBJ1-1 provide the parts outside the CDR3, is AAGVIQSPRHLIKEKRETATLKCYPIPRHDTVYWYQQGPGQDPQFLISFYEKMQSDKGSIPDRFSAQQFSDYHSELNMSSLELGDSALYFCASSLLVGLNTEAFFGQGTRLTVV.

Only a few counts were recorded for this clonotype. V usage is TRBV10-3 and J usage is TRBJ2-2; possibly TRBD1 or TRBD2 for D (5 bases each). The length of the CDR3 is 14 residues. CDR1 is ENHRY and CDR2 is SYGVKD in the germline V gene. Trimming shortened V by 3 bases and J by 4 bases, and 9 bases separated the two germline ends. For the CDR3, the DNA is TGTGCCATCAGTGACCCGAGGGGCACCGGGGAGCTGTTTTTT. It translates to CAISDPRGTGELFF.

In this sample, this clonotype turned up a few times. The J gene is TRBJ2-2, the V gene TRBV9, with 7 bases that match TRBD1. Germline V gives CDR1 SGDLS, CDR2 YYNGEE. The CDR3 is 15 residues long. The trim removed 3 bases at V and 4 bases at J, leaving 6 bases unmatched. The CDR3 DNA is TGTGCCAGCAGCGCCAGACAGGGCAGCACCGGGGAGCTGTTTTTT. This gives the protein CASSARQGSTGELFF.

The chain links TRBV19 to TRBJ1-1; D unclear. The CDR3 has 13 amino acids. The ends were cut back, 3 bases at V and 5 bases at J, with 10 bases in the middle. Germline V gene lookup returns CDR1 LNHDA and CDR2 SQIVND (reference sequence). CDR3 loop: CASSIQPLTEAFF. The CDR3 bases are TGTGCCAGTAGTATTCAGCCATTGACTGAAGCTTTCTTT. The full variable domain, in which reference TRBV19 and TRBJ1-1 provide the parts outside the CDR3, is DGGITQSPKYLFRKEGQNVTLSCEQNLNHDAMYWYRQDPGQGLRLIYYSQIVNDFQKGDIAEGYSVSREKKESFPLTVTSAQKNPTAFYLCASSIQPLTEAFFGQGTRLTVV.

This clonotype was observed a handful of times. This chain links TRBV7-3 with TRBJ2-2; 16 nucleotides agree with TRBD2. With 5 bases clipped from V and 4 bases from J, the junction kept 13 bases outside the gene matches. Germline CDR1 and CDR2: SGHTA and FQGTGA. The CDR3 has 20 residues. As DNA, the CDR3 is TGTGCCAGCAGCGAAAACTCCGCCGGGACTAGCGGGAGGGTCACCGGGGAGCTGTTTTTT. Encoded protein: CASSENSAGTSGRVTGELFF.

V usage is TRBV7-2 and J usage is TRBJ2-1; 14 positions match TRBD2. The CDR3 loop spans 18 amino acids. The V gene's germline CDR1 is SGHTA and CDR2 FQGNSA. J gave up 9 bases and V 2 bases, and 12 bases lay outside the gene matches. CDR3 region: CASSLRTPGTSGSFEQFF. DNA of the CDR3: TGTGCCAGCAGCTTAAGGACCCCCGGGACTAGCGGGAGTTTTGAGCAGTTCTTC.

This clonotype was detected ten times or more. The CDR3, as DNA: TGTGCTAGTGGTTTGTCAGGAAATGAAAAACTGTTTTTT. It encodes CASGLSGNEKLFF. This rearrangement joins TRBV12-5 to TRBJ1-4; D gene ambiguous. The V end was cut by 2 bases, the J end by 5 bases, with 6 bases between. This CDR3 spans 13 amino acids. CDR1 is LGHNT and CDR2 is FRNRAP in the germline V gene.

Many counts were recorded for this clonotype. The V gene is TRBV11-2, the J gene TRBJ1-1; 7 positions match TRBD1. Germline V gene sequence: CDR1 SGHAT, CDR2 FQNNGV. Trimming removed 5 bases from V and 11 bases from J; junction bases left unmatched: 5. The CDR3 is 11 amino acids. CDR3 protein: CASSQGGAAFF. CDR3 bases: TGTGCCAGCAGCCAGGGGGGTGCTGCTTTCTTT. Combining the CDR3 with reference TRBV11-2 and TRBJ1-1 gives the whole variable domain EAGVAQSPRYKIIEKRQSVAFWCNPISGHATLYWYQQILGQGPKLLIQFQNNGVVDDSQLPKDRFSAERLKGVDSTLKIQPAKLEDSAVYLCASSQGGAAFFGQGTRLTVV.

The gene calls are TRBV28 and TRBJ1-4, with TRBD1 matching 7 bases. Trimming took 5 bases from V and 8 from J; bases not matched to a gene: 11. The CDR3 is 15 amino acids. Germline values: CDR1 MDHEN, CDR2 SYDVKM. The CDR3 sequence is CASSAFGTAREKLFF. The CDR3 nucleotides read TGTGCCAGCAGTGCCTTTGGGACAGCAAGAGAAAAACTGTTTTTT.